Below, one TCR beta chain is given with its context. The antigen is undetermined. The PCR used 60 Vbeta and 13 Jbeta primers. Methods used by the authors: Unique TCR beta chains totaled roughly 79 million in a later count, with approximately 10 million of them shared. Here immunoSEQ multiplex PCR was the method, and the copy in TCRdb shows in-frame clones only, minus some. D and trimming were read from the DNA, whereas the V and J calls and clone size are those reported in that table. The profile covers around 130,000 clones, with approximately 81% appearing a single time and less than 2.5% taken by the ten largest. This record comes from a study of cytomegalovirus exposure and HLA in healthy donors. Study at large: From HLA-typed donors, an early data release held approximately 85 million unique TCRs. Study-level points and caveats: A later look showed TCR association rates differing by HLA locus, highest for DRB1 and lowest for HLA-C. The authors excluded some V segments, including TRBV6-2 and TRBV6-3, as indistinguishable.

CDR1 LNHDA and CDR2 SQIVND come from the germline V gene (reference sequence). The CDR3 has 14 residues. Losses at the gene ends were 6 bases for V and 0 bases for J; bases not matched to a gene: 2. The rearrangement links TRBV19 to TRBJ1-3, with TRBD1 matching over 7 bases. This receptor was obtained from a middle-aged woman in good health and CMV-seronegative. Sample: PBMCs. CDR3 sequence (DNA): TGTGCCAGTAGGGACAGGTACTCTGGAAACACCATATATTTT. This translates into CASRDRYSGNTIYF.